This record covers a single T cell receptor beta chain. The data were taken from a study of PD-1 blockade in classical Hodgkin lymphoma. Sequencing used immunoSEQ multiplex PCR; TCRdb keeps in-frame clones, though not all of them. The table has fewer than 75,000 clones, 88% seen once; the top ten hold roughly 5%. The germline V gene has CDR1 SNHLY and CDR2 FYNNEI. Trimming at V came to 1 base and at J to 7 bases, leaving 6 bases not matched to a gene. The length of the CDR3 is 15 residues. Autologous stem cell transplantation was followed by relapse in every patient, and brentuximab vedotin exposure varied.

This receptor was obtained from a human donor with classical Hodgkin lymphoma. The chain carries TRBV2 and TRBJ1-1, with TRBD1 identical over 10 bases. The input for sequencing was peripheral blood mononuclear cells (PBMCs), taken before the second cycle of nivolumab. The DNA for the CDR3 is TGTGCCAGCAGTGAAGAGACAGGGGGCTCAGGTGAAGCTTTCTTT. Amino acids: CASSEETGGSGEAFF.